This TCR beta chain was retrieved from a study of blood T cell repertoires in COVID-19. Study-level information: Whether acute or convalescent, the COVID-19 samples came from the United States, Italy and Spain.

Some clones are missing from TCRdb's copy, which holds only in-frame ones; the method was immunoSEQ multiplex PCR. The table shows tens of thousands of clones, with around 88% occurring only once. The germline gives CDR1 MDHEN, CDR2 SYDVKM. V was cut by 5 bases and J by 6 bases, with 23 bases left in between. The CDR3 loop spans 16 amino acids. The sequencing input was peripheral blood. The chain combines TRBV28 with TRBJ2-7, with a tentative D call TRBD2 (5 bases). This clonotype was sampled from a man in his 60s with acute or convalescent COVID-19. The CDR3: CASSPQSALGTTEQYF. The CDR3 DNA sequence: TGTGCCAGCAGTCCGCAATCGGCACTAGGCACTACCGAGCAGTACTTC.